Below, 27 T cell receptor beta chains from the same sample are listed, as sequenced in a study of blood T cell repertoires in COVID-19. Some clones are missing from TCRdb's copy, which holds only in-frame ones; the method was immunoSEQ multiplex PCR. Of about 230,000 clones listed, about 80% are singletons. The sample consisted of peripheral blood. The receptors originated from a woman aged 45-59 years with acute or convalescent COVID-19.

CDR3 sequence (DNA): TGTGCCACCAGCACCGAAGGAGACTATAGGGCAAATGAGCAGTTCTTC. It is translated as CATSTEGDYRANEQFF. The rearrangement links TRBV15 to TRBJ2-1; D is possibly TRBD2 (5 bases). With 4 bases removed from V and 7 bases from J, the gap between germline ends came to 20 bases. Per the germline V gene, CDR1 is LNHNV and CDR2 is YYDKDF (reference sequence). This CDR3 comprises 16 residues.

V usage is TRBV5-1 and J usage is TRBJ2-5, with D perhaps TRBD2 (6 bases). Looked up from germline, CDR1 is SGHRS and CDR2 is YFSETQ. This CDR3 has 16 amino acids. The germline V and J ends were trimmed by 7 bases and 4 bases, with 23 bases remaining between them. CDR3 sequence reads: CASQGPDSEGLETQYF. Here the CDR3 DNA reads TGCGCCAGCCAAGGTCCAGACTCGGAGGGACTAGAGACCCAGTACTTC.

The chain carries TRBV6-5 and TRBJ1-4, with D hard to call. V lost 7 bases, J lost 0 bases, and 3 bases lay in between. The CDR3 totals 12 residues. CDR1 and CDR2 from the germline V gene are MNHEY and SVGAGI. CDR3 sequence: CASTATNEKLFF. CDR3 nucleotide sequence: TGTGCCAGCACTGCAACTAATGAAAAACTGTTTTTT.

V and J are TRBV11-2 and TRBJ2-3; 10 nucleotides match TRBD2. The CDR3 is made up of 15 amino acids. The germline V gene has CDR1 SGHAT and CDR2 FQNNGV. J was trimmed by 2 bases and V by 7 bases; bases with no gene match: 6. The CDR3 DNA reads as TGTGCCAGCACCTTTAGCGGGAGGTCCACAGATACGCAGTATTTT. Translation gives CASTFSGRSTDTQYF.

The rearrangement uses TRBV19 and TRBJ1-5, with D maybe TRBD1 (6 bases). V lost 4 bases and J 4 bases, leaving 11 bases between the germline ends. Germline V gene sequence: CDR1 LNHDA, CDR2 SQIVND (reference sequence). CDR3 length equals 14 residues. In nucleotides, the CDR3 is TGTGCCAGTAGTAACGGACAGCCGAATCAGCCCCAGCATTTT. It yields the protein CASSNGQPNQPQHF.

The V call is TRBV12-3 or TRBV12-4, the J call TRBJ2-5; D is ambiguous. CDR3 length: 13 amino acids. V lost 3 bases and J lost 0, with 5 bases in between. The CDR3 protein is CASSFRDQETQYF. CDR3 sequence (DNA): TGTGCCAGCAGTTTCCGGGACCAAGAGACCCAGTACTTC.

The chain combines TRBV7-2 with TRBJ2-5; the D gene is possibly TRBD1 (6 bases). With 5 bases removed from V and 2 bases from J, the gap between germline ends came to 15 bases. Germline lookup yields CDR1 SGHTA and CDR2 FQGNSA. The CDR3 consists of 15 residues. The CDR3 sequence is CASSQRGMRQETQYF. CDR3 in DNA: TGTGCCAGCAGCCAAAGGGGGATGCGACAAGAGACCCAGTACTTC.

This clone has only a few counts. The gene calls are TRBV7-3 and TRBJ2-2; 9 bases line up with TRBD1. The CDR3 length is 17 residues. The germline CDR1 and CDR2 sequences are SGHTA and FQGTGA. J gave up 4 bases and V 4 bases, and 10 bases lay outside the gene matches. CDR3 DNA sequence: TGTGCCAGCAGCTCCTCGACCGGGACAGGGCTCACCGGGGAGCTGTTTTTT. This gives the protein CASSSSTGTGLTGELFF.

The chain combines TRBV5-1 with TRBJ2-2; D might be TRBD1 (7 bases). V was cut by 0 bases and J by 5 bases, with 14 bases left in between. The V gene's germline CDR1 is SGHRS and CDR2 YFSETQ. There are 16 residues in the CDR3. CDR3 DNA: TGCGCCAGCAGCTTGGGGACATCAGGGGGGACCGGGGAGCTGTTTTTT. Its protein is CASSLGTSGGTGELFF.

This chain uses TRBV7-2 with TRBJ2-7; 8 positions match TRBD1. The CDR3 extends over 14 amino acids. With 5 bases clipped from V and 1 base from J, the junction kept 4 bases outside the gene matches. CDR1 and CDR2 from the germline V gene are SGHTA and FQGNSA. DNA of the CDR3: TGTGCCAGCAGCGATAACAGGGGGTCCTACGAGCAGTACTTC. It yields the protein CASSDNRGSYEQYF.

The chain combines TRBV30 with TRBJ1-5; maybe TRBD1 (5 bases). Germline CDR1 and CDR2: GTSNPN and SVGIG (reference sequence). V was shortened by 1 base and J by 5 bases, with 12 bases between the two germline ends. CDR3 length equals 14 residues. The CDR3 reads CAWSAGERDQPQHF. The CDR3 coding sequence is TGTGCCTGGAGTGCGGGGGAGAGGGATCAGCCCCAGCATTTT.

V gene TRBV30 combines with J gene TRBJ1-1; D is ambiguous. Germline V gene sequence: CDR1 GTSNPN, CDR2 SVGIG (reference sequence). V was shortened by 0 bases and J by 6 bases, with 11 bases between the two germline ends. The CDR3 length is 13 residues. CDR3 in amino acids: CAWSVLRESEAFF. In DNA form, the CDR3 reads TGTGCCTGGAGTGTACTGAGGGAATCTGAAGCTTTCTTT.

The rearrangement links TRBV12-5 to TRBJ1-1, with no clear D. The V gene lost 6 bases and the J gene lost 1 base, with 6 bases spanning the gap. The CDR3 has 12 residues. CDR1 LGHNT and CDR2 FRNRAP come from the germline V gene. CDR3 bases: TGTGCTAGTGGCTCAGGGAACACTGAAGCTTTCTTT. It is translated as CASGSGNTEAFF.

V and J are TRBV28 and TRBJ2-2; no clear D gene. The CDR3 length is 13 residues. V was clipped by 6 bases and J by 7 bases, with 12 bases between them. Germline-derived CDR1 and CDR2 are MDHEN and SYDVKM. CDR3 nucleotides: TGTGCCAGCAGGTTTTCAGGTGGCGGGGAGCTGTTTTTT. Translation gives CASRFSGGGELFF.

As DNA, the CDR3 is TGTGCCAGCAGCGTACCCCGCGCGAACACCGGGGAGCTGTTTTTT. It yields the protein CASSVPRANTGELFF. The J gene is TRBJ2-2, the V gene TRBV9, with unresolved D. The V gene's germline CDR1 is SGDLS and CDR2 YYNGEE. The CDR3 runs to 15 residues. V was cut by 1 base and J by 0 bases, with 7 bases left in between.

This clone appeared a few times. This chain links TRBV3-1 (or the pseudogene TRBV3-2) with TRBJ2-7; 13 nucleotides agree with TRBD2. This CDR3 has 16 residues. Unmatched junction bases numbered 11, after V lost 7 bases and J lost 5 bases. Germline V lookup: CDR1 LGHDT, CDR2 YNNKEL (reference sequence). CDR3 DNA: TGTGCCAGCAAGGGCGTGGGACTAGCGGGGAAGAACGAGCAGTACTTC. It specifies CASKGVGLAGKNEQYF.

The J gene is TRBJ1-1, the V gene TRBV28, with D uncertain. Trimming removed 2 bases from V and 0 bases from J, with 7 bases in between. Germline CDR1 reads MDHEN; CDR2 reads SYDVKM. The length of the CDR3 is 14 residues. Here the CDR3 reads CASSLLQMNTEAFF. In nucleotides, the CDR3 is TGTGCCAGCAGTTTACTACAGATGAACACTGAAGCTTTCTTT.

The chain is built from TRBV19 and TRBJ2-7; 7 bases map to TRBD1. CDR1 is LNHDA and CDR2 is SQIVND in the germline V gene (reference sequence). This CDR3 has 15 amino acids. V trimming: 5 bases; J trimming: 6 bases; junction bases outside the gene matches: 13. DNA of the CDR3: TGTGCCAGTAGTCTCCCGGGACAGTCTGCCGCCGAGCAGTACTTC. It encodes CASSLPGQSAAEQYF.

The chain joins TRBV19 to TRBJ2-1, with no clear D. Germline lookup yields CDR1 LNHDA and CDR2 SQIVND (reference sequence). V was shortened by 4 bases and J by 0 bases, with 7 bases between the two germline ends. This CDR3 region has 14 residues. The chain's CDR3 is CASSKTISYNEQFF. The CDR3 DNA reads as TGTGCCAGTAGTAAGACAATCTCCTACAATGAGCAGTTCTTC.

The chain has TRBV12-3 or TRBV12-4 and TRBJ1-5, with unresolved D. V was shortened by 5 bases and J by 2 bases, with 7 bases between the two germline ends. CDR3 length: 13 residues. The CDR3 coding sequence is TGTGCCAGCAGTATCACGGGCAATCAGCCCCAGCATTTT. Translating it yields CASSITGNQPQHF.

The chain uses TRBV2 and TRBJ2-3, with D tentatively TRBD1 (5 bases). Trimming removed 4 bases from V and 2 bases from J, with 13 bases in between. This CDR3 comprises 15 residues. Germline CDR1 and CDR2: SNHLY and FYNNEI. The CDR3 here is CASSVSWGYTDTQYF. CDR3 in DNA: TGTGCCAGCAGTGTTTCCTGGGGCTACACAGATACGCAGTATTTT.

This chain uses TRBV5-3 with TRBJ2-3; no clear D. TRBV5-3 is known as an ORF, though its function is uncertain. This CDR3 region has 14 residues. V dropped 10 bases and J dropped 3 bases, with 18 bases sitting between them. CDR3 sequence (DNA): TGTGCCCCCCCGGTCGGGTGGTTGACAGATACGCAGTATTTT. It encodes CAPPVGWLTDTQYF.

V and J are TRBV29-1 and TRBJ2-5; no clear D. CDR1 is SQVTM and CDR2 is ANQGSEA in the germline V gene. CDR3 length equals 9 residues. Trimming left V 0 bases short and J 13 bases short, with 6 bases between. The CDR3 loop reads CSVEDPGYF. CDR3 nucleotide sequence: TGCAGCGTTGAAGATCCGGGGTACTTC.

The CDR3 nucleotides are TGTGCCAGCCAACGGACACTCTCTGGAAACACCATATATTTT. Translation gives CASQRTLSGNTIYF. This chain joins TRBV6-5 and TRBJ1-3; perhaps TRBD1 as D (5 bases). V was clipped by 8 bases and J by 0 bases, with 11 bases between them. This CDR3 region has 14 residues. The V gene's germline CDR1 is MNHEY and CDR2 SVGAGI.

V and J are TRBV5-1 and TRBJ2-3, with TRBD2 matching over 10 bases. The CDR3 consists of 16 residues. With V trimmed by 0 bases and J by 0 bases, 1 base remained unmatched. CDR1 SGHRS and CDR2 YFSETQ come from the germline V gene. The DNA for the CDR3 is TGCGCCAGCAGCTTGGGTAGCGGGGGGAGCACAGATACGCAGTATTTT. It yields the protein CASSLGSGGSTDTQYF.

The chain is built from TRBV19 and TRBJ2-7; maybe TRBD2 (5 bases). Germline loops: CDR1 LNHDA, CDR2 SQIVND (reference sequence). Trimming stripped 5 bases from V and 2 bases from J, with 19 bases between. The CDR3 is 16 residues long. CDR3 in DNA: TGTGCCAGTAGTCCCTTCTTTCAAAGAGGGACCTACGAGCAGTACTTC. Residues: CASSPFFQRGTYEQYF. The full variable domain, its missing parts supplied by reference TRBV19 and TRBJ2-7, is DGGITQSPKYLFRKEGQNVTLSCEQNLNHDAMYWYRQDPGQGLRLIYYSQIVNDFQKGDIAEGYSVSREKKESFPLTVTSAQKNPTAFYLCASSPFFQRGTYEQYFGPGTRLTVT.

The gene calls are TRBV7-2 and TRBJ1-1; 7 bases fit TRBD1. CDR1 and CDR2 from the germline V gene are SGHTA and FQGNSA. The V and J ends lost 7 bases and 9 bases, in that order; junction bases with no gene match: 8. This CDR3 has 12 residues. The CDR3 region is CASTHWDSQAFF. In DNA, the CDR3 is TGTGCCAGCACCCATTGGGACAGCCAAGCTTTCTTT. Using reference TRBV7-2 and TRBJ1-1 for the parts outside the CDR3, the full variable domain is GAGVSQSPSNKVTEKGKDVELRCDPISGHTALYWYRQSLGQGLEFLIYFQGNSAPDKSGLPSDRFSAERTGGSVSTLTIQRTQQEDSAVYLCASTHWDSQAFFGQGTRLTVV.